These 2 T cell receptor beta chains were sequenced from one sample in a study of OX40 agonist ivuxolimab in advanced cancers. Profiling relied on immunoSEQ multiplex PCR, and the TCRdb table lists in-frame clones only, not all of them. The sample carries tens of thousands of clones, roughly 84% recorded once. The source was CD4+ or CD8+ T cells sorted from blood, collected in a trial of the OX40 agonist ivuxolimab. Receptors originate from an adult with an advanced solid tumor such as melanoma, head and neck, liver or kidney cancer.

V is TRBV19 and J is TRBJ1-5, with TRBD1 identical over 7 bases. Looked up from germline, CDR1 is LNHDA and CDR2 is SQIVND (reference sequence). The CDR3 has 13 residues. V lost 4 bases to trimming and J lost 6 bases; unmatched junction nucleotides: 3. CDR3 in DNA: TGTGCCAGTAGTAGACAGGGACCTCAGCCCCAGCATTTT. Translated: CASSRQGPQPQHF.

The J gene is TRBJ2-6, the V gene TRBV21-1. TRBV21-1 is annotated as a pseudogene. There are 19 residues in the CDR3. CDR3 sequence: CASSKALGTQYSGANVLTF. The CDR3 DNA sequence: TGTGCCAGCAGCAAAGCGCTCGGAACGCAATACTCTGGGGCCAACGTCCTGACTTTC.